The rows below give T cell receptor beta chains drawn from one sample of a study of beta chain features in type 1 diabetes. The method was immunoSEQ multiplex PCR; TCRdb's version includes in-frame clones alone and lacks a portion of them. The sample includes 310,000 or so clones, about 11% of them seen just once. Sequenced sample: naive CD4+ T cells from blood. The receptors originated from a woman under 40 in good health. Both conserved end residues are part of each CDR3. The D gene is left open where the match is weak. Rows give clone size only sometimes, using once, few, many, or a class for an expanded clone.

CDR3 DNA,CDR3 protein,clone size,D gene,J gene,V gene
TGTGCCAGCAGCACCCGTCCGTTGGCGGGAGGGGTAAACATTCAGTACTTC,CASSTRPLAGGVNIQYF,NA,TRBD2,TRBJ2-4,TRBV14
TGTGCCAGTAGTCCCGGGTCCAAGCAGTTCTTC,CASSPGSKQFF,few,NA,TRBJ2-1,TRBV19
TGTGCCTGGAGTGTAGGACTAGCGGCTTACAATGAGCAGTTCTTC,CAWSVGLAAYNEQFF,few,TRBD2,TRBJ2-1,TRBV30
TGCGCCAGCAGCCAAGATGGGAGGGGCAATCAGCCCCAGCATTTT,CASSQDGRGNQPQHF,NA,NA,TRBJ1-5,TRBV4-3
TGTGCCAGCAGCTTAATTTCGGGGGAGTACAATGAGCAGTTCTTC,CASSLISGEYNEQFF,NA,NA,TRBJ2-1,TRBV7-2
TGCAGCGTCCGCCTAGCCGCAACCTACAATGAGCAGTTCTTC,CSVRLAATYNEQFF,few,NA,TRBJ2-1,TRBV29-1
TGTGCCAGTAGTATGGACAGGGAACGACACGAGCAGTACTTC,CASSMDRERHEQYF,NA,TRBD1,TRBJ2-7,TRBV19
TGTGCCTGGAGGGCAACAGAGAACACTGAAGCTTTCTTT,CAWRATENTEAFF,NA,NA,TRBJ1-1,TRBV30
TGTGCCTGGTCCACAGGGTCAACTAATGAAAAACTGTTTTTT,CAWSTGSTNEKLFF,few,NA,TRBJ1-4,TRBV30
TGTGCCAGTAGTAGACAGCCTGCCCAAGAGACCCAGTACTTC,CASSRQPAQETQYF,few,NA,TRBJ2-5,TRBV19
TGTGCCAGCCGGAGAAAGACGAACACCGGGGAGCTGTTTTTT,CASRRKTNTGELFF,NA,NA,TRBJ2-2,TRBV6-5
TGTGCCAGCAGTCCCCCACAGGGGCAGGGCTACACCTTC,CASSPPQGQGYTF,few,TRBD1,TRBJ1-2,TRBV25-1
TGTGCCAGCACCGGGCGGGACAGATATCAGCCCCAGCATTTT,CASTGRDRYQPQHF,few,TRBD1,TRBJ1-5,TRBV28
TGTGCCAGCAGCTTAGCGCCGGGTGAGACCCAGTACTTC,CASSLAPGETQYF,NA,NA,TRBJ2-5,TRBV7-6
TGTGCCAGCAGCCAAGATCCCCCTAGCGGATACAATGAGCAGTTCTTC,CASSQDPPSGYNEQFF,once,TRBD2,TRBJ2-1,TRBV4-2
TGTGCCAGCAGCCAAGATCTAGCGGGAGGGTCGACTAGCACAGATACGCAGTATTTT,CASSQDLAGGSTSTDTQYF,NA,TRBD2,TRBJ2-3,TRBV4-2
TGTGCCAGCAGTCTCCCCGGGGCAGGGCGGAGGGACCAGTACTTC,CASSLPGAGRRDQYF,NA,NA,TRBJ2-5,TRBV28
TGTGCCAGCAGGAGACCCAGGGCCCAAGAGACCCAGTACTTC,CASRRPRAQETQYF,few,NA,TRBJ2-5,TRBV7-2
TGTGCCACCAGCAGAGGAGGCGGGAGGACGTCGGAGCAGTACTTC,CATSRGGGRTSEQYF,few,TRBD2,TRBJ2-7,TRBV15
TGTGCCAGCAGCCAAGAGGGAGGCGGTACCCGCTTCGACGAGCAGTACTTC,CASSQEGGGTRFDEQYF,NA,NA,TRBJ2-7,TRBV4-2
TGTGCCAGCAGCTTAGAAGTGGCCAGGGACACTGAAGCTTTCTTT,CASSLEVARDTEAFF,NA,NA,TRBJ1-1,TRBV13
TGTGCCAGCAGCCAAGAGTACAGGGAATTCCAAGAGACCCAGTACTTC,CASSQEYREFQETQYF,few,NA,TRBJ2-5,TRBV14
TGTGCCAGCAGGAGGGGCGGCGGGAGCTACAATGAGCAGTTCTTC,CASRRGGGSYNEQFF,few,TRBD2,TRBJ2-1,TRBV6-5
TGTGCCAGCAGCGCCATGGCGGGGGCCTCCTACAATGAGCAGTTCTTC,CASSAMAGASYNEQFF,few,NA,TRBJ2-1,TRBV7-3
TGTGCCTGGATGGGACTAGCGGGAGTACGAGGGGAGACCCAGCACTTC,CAWMGLAGVRGETQHF,few,TRBD2,TRBJ2-5,TRBV30
TGCGCCAGCAGCCAATACCGGGCGGGTTACAACGTGGGCCCCAATGAGCAGTTCTTC,CASSQYRAGYNVGPNEQFF,few,NA,TRBJ2-1,TRBV4-1
TGTGCCAGTAGTACCGGGACACAGGAATATAGCAATCAGCCCCAGCATTTT,CASSTGTQEYSNQPQHF,few,NA,TRBJ1-5,TRBV19
TGTGCCAGCAGCCAAGTCGGCGGTCTTAGGACTAGCGCATACAATGAGCAGTTCTTC,CASSQVGGLRTSAYNEQFF,few,TRBD2,TRBJ2-1,TRBV4-2
TGTGCCAGCAGCCACGGGAGTACGGCAGATACGCAGTATTTT,CASSHGSTADTQYF,few,NA,TRBJ2-3,TRBV5-4
TGCGCCAGCAGCGCACAGGGGATGGGCACTGAAGCTTTCTTT,CASSAQGMGTEAFF,few,TRBD1,TRBJ1-1,TRBV5-1
TGCAGCGCGCGACTAGCGGGCGTTTCCTACGAGCAGTACTTC,CSARLAGVSYEQYF,few,TRBD2,TRBJ2-7,TRBV29-1